Shown below are 32 T cell receptor beta chains from a single sample sequenced in a study of blood T cell repertoires in COVID-19. TCRdb's copy holds only in-frame clones and misses some; the assay was immunoSEQ multiplex PCR. The sample has roughly 480,000 clones; 89% are singletons. The sample taken for sequencing was peripheral blood. The source is a young man with COVID-19, enrolled during active disease.

The V and J genes are TRBV29-1 and TRBJ2-1, with TRBD2 matching 10 bases. The CDR3 consists of 14 residues. Germline CDR1 SQVTM, CDR2 ANQGSEA. The V and J ends lost 8 bases and 7 bases, in that order; junction bases with no gene match: 11. CDR3 nucleotide sequence: TGCAGCTCCAGGGGGGGACTAGCGATTAATGAGCAGTTCTTC. Translating gives CSSRGGLAINEQFF.

This clone was counted between two and nine times. The chain links TRBV4-1 to TRBJ1-2; 7 bases fit TRBD1. The V segment lost 4 bases and the J segment 8 bases; nucleotides outside the gene matches: 7. CDR1 and CDR2 from the germline V gene are MGHRA and YSYEKL. The CDR3 totals 13 residues. Here the CDR3 reads CASSLQGFQGYTF. The CDR3 DNA sequence: TGCGCCAGCAGCCTACAGGGGTTTCAAGGCTACACCTTC.

The CDR3 is CASSSLREGEQFF. CDR3 nucleotide sequence: TGTGCCAGCAGCTCCCTCCGGGAGGGAGAGCAGTTCTTC. The V gene is TRBV7-8, the J gene TRBJ2-1; 8 bases fit TRBD2. This CDR3 has 13 residues. In germline, CDR1 is SGHVS, CDR2 FQNEAQ. The junction had 6 bases not matched to a gene; V was cut back by 4 bases and J by 10 bases.

The chain has TRBV25-1 and TRBJ1-2; D is undetermined. The CDR3 covers 14 residues. With 1 base removed from V and 4 bases from J, the gap between germline ends came to 10 bases. Germline V CDR1 and CDR2: MGHDK, SYGVNS. In DNA form, the CDR3 reads TGTGCCAGCAGTGAATCCTGGCCCCCCTATGGCTACACCTTC. Amino acid sequence: CASSESWPPYGYTF.

The chain joins TRBV30 to TRBJ1-1; D may be TRBD1 (5 bases). This CDR3 has 13 amino acids. Trimming cost V 0 bases and J 8 bases, with 13 bases left between them. The germline gives CDR1 GTSNPN, CDR2 SVGIG (reference sequence). CDR3 amino acids: CAWSVRAQGEAFF. The CDR3 region has the DNA TGTGCCTGGAGTGTAAGGGCTCAGGGCGAAGCTTTCTTT.

This sequence joins TRBV7-2 and TRBJ2-5, with 7 bases lining up with TRBD1. Trimming removed 5 bases from V and 6 bases from J; junction bases left unmatched: 12. The CDR3 loop spans 15 amino acids. Germline-derived CDR1 and CDR2 are SGHTA and FQGNSA. The CDR3 sequence is CASSQTGTDGKTQYF. The DNA for the CDR3 is TGTGCCAGCAGCCAGACCGGGACAGACGGGAAGACCCAGTACTTC.

Notes on this clone: The junction and the germline gene differ at one end; a read error may be behind it. The chain employs TRBV6-1 and TRBJ1-6; no reliable D call. This CDR3 has 14 amino acids. CDR1 and CDR2 from the germline V gene are MNHNS and SASEGT. The CDR3, as DNA: TGTGCCAGCAGCGAAGAGACGAGGAATTCACCCCTCCACTTT. The encoded protein is CASSEETRNSPLHF.

The chain couples TRBV25-1 to TRBJ2-7; possibly TRBD1 for D (5 bases). Trimming pared 4 bases from V and 2 bases from J, leaving 6 bases between. Germline V CDR1 and CDR2: MGHDK, SYGVNS. There are 12 residues in the CDR3. CDR3 nucleotide sequence: TGTGCCAGCAGTGCAGGGCCCTACGAGCAGTACTTC. It yields the protein CASSAGPYEQYF.

The rearrangement links TRBV25-1 to TRBJ2-2, with TRBD1 matching over 9 bases. Germline CDR1 and CDR2: MGHDK and SYGVNS. With 6 bases clipped from V and 6 bases from J, the junction kept 8 bases outside the gene matches. The CDR3 extends over 15 amino acids. CDR3 sequence: CASSGTGWVPGELFF. The CDR3 DNA follows: TGTGCCAGCAGCGGGACAGGGTGGGTCCCCGGGGAGCTGTTTTTT.

V and J are TRBV7-9 and TRBJ1-4; no clear D. The CDR3 spans 16 residues. Trimming shortened V by 5 bases and J by 6 bases, and 19 bases separated the two germline ends. Germline V CDR1 and CDR2: SEHNR, FQNEAQ (reference sequence). The CDR3 DNA sequence: TGTGCCAGCAGCCTAATATCAGGCAGCTTGTATGAAAAACTGTTTTTT. It codes for CASSLISGSLYEKLFF.

A word on this clone: The same CDR3 arises from other DNA sequences in this sample as well. The CDR3 bases are TGCGCCAGCAGCCTAACTAGCGGGGGTTCCTACAATGAGCAGTTCTTC. This sequence encodes CASSLTSGGSYNEQFF. The chain recombines TRBV5-1 with TRBJ2-1, with 11 bases that match TRBD2. Germline assignment: CDR1 SGHRS and CDR2 YFSETQ. This CDR3 region has 16 residues. Trimming at V came to 4 bases and at J to 1 base, leaving 4 bases not matched to a gene.

The gene calls are TRBV19 and TRBJ2-3; the D is unclear. Trimming stripped 5 bases from V and 2 bases from J, with 5 bases between. The CDR3 consists of 12 residues. Germline values: CDR1 LNHDA, CDR2 SQIVND (reference sequence). The CDR3 protein is CASSHITDTQYF. The CDR3 region has the DNA TGTGCCAGTAGTCACATCACAGATACGCAGTATTTT. The entire variable domain, with the rest obtained from reference TRBV19 and TRBJ2-3, is as follows: DGGITQSPKYLFRKEGQNVTLSCEQNLNHDAMYWYRQDPGQGLRLIYYSQIVNDFQKGDIAEGYSVSREKKESFPLTVTSAQKNPTAFYLCASSHITDTQYFGPGTRLTVL.

This chain uses TRBV7-9 with TRBJ2-5, with 7 bases identical to TRBD1. The junction had 6 bases not matched to a gene; V was cut back by 1 base and J by 1 base. Per germline, CDR1 SEHNR and CDR2 FQNEAQ (reference sequence). The CDR3 is made up of 16 amino acids. The chain's CDR3 is CASSLGFRGFQETQYF. The CDR3 region has the DNA TGTGCCAGCAGCTTAGGGTTCAGGGGGTTCCAAGAGACCCAGTACTTC.

The CDR3: CASSSGTGAFTDTQYF. Written as DNA, the CDR3 is TGTGCCAGCAGTTCCGGGACAGGGGCCTTCACAGATACGCAGTATTTT. The chain employs TRBV25-1 and TRBJ2-3; 10 nucleotides agree with TRBD1. The CDR3 runs 16 residues. The V segment lost 5 bases and the J segment 2 bases; nucleotides outside the gene matches: 7. CDR1 MGHDK and CDR2 SYGVNS come from the germline V gene. The whole variable domain, remainder taken from reference TRBV25-1 and TRBJ2-3, is EADIYQTPRYLVIGTGKKITLECSQTMGHDKMYWYQQDPGMELHLIHYSYGVNSTEKGDLSSESTVSRIRTEHFPLTLESARPSHTSQYLCASSSGTGAFTDTQYFGPGTRLTVL.

The V and J genes are TRBV19 and TRBJ2-6, with D maybe TRBD1 (5 bases). Germline V gene sequence: CDR1 LNHDA, CDR2 SQIVND (reference sequence). The V gene lost 3 bases and the J gene lost 3 bases, with 9 bases spanning the gap. The CDR3 is 15 residues long. The CDR3 region has the DNA TGTGCCAGTAGTATGCAGGGAAGTGGGGCCAACGTCCTGACTTTC. It encodes CASSMQGSGANVLTF.

This chain joins TRBV6-5 and TRBJ2-5, with TRBD2 matching over 9 bases. After removal of 0 bases from V and 10 bases from J, the junction contained 12 bases not matched to a gene. The CDR3 is 16 residues long. In germline, CDR1 is MNHEY, CDR2 SVGAGI. The CDR3 nucleotides read TGTGCCAGCAGTTACTCATTGAGGGCGGGACTAGCAGACCAGTACTTC. Protein: CASSYSLRAGLADQYF.

Of note for this clone: Within the sample, other DNA sequences also encode this same CDR3. The chain couples TRBV5-1 to TRBJ2-2, with D perhaps TRBD1 (6 bases). The CDR3 extends over 13 amino acids. CDR1 SGHRS and CDR2 YFSETQ come from the germline V gene. V gave up 4 bases and J gave up 6 bases, with 10 bases separating them. This CDR3 reads CASSEQGSGELFF. Written as DNA, the CDR3 is TGCGCCAGCAGCGAACAGGGATCCGGGGAGCTGTTTTTT. Full variable domain (remainder filled in from reference TRBV5-1 and TRBJ2-2): KAGVTQTPRYLIKTRGQQVTLSCSPISGHRSVSWYQQTPGQGLQFLFEYFSETQRNKGNFPGRFSGRQFSNSRSEMNVSTLELGDSALYLCASSEQGSGELFFGEGSRLTVL.

This chain connects TRBV11-3 to TRBJ1-6, with TRBD1 matching 8 bases. V shed 2 bases, J shed 6 bases, and the junction held 12 bases outside the gene matches. The CDR3 sequence is 18 residues long. Germline CDR1 and CDR2: SGHNT and YENEEA. CDR3 coding DNA: TGTGCCAGCAGCTTACAGGGGCGTATAACAGGGGGTAATTCACCCCTCCACTTT. Protein product: CASSLQGRITGGNSPLHF. Complete variable domain (other parts from reference TRBV11-3 and TRBJ1-6): EAGVVQSPRYKIIEKKQPVAFWCNPISGHNTLYWYLQNLGQGPELLIRYENEEAVDDSQLPKDRFSAERLKGVDSTLKIQPAELGDSAVYLCASSLQGRITGGNSPLHFGNGTRLTVT.

The gene calls are TRBV5-4 and TRBJ2-5; D is possibly TRBD1 (6 bases). Germline V CDR1 and CDR2: SGHNT, YYREEE (reference sequence). V lost 0 bases and J 7 bases, leaving 22 bases between the germline ends. This CDR3 comprises 17 residues. This CDR3 is CASSLGRQEFNPGTQYF. CDR3 coding DNA: TGTGCCAGCAGCTTGGGGAGACAGGAATTCAACCCAGGGACCCAGTACTTC.

The V gene is TRBV24-1, the J gene TRBJ2-7, with 12 bases matching TRBD2. V dropped 4 bases and J dropped 6; count of bases not matched to a gene: 12. In germline, CDR1 is KGHDR, CDR2 SFDVKD. The CDR3 has 17 amino acids. The CDR3 nucleotides read TGTGCCACCAGTGACTCTCGACTAGCGGGAGTCATTGGCGAGCAGTACTTC. Protein: CATSDSRLAGVIGEQYF.

This chain uses TRBV19 with TRBJ2-7; 7 bases fit TRBD2. Germline trimming cut 4 bases from V and 3 bases from J; bases unmatched to any gene: 3. CDR3 size: 13 residues. CDR1 is LNHDA and CDR2 is SQIVND in the germline V gene (reference sequence). The DNA for the CDR3 is TGTGCCAGTAGTAGTACTAGCGACTACGAGCAGTACTTC. This sequence encodes CASSSTSDYEQYF.

The CDR3 DNA reads TGTGCCAGCAGCCCAAACTTACAGGGTGTTGAAGCTTTCTTT. Encoded protein: CASSPNLQGVEAFF. The rearrangement joins TRBV11-2 to TRBJ1-1; TRBD1 might be the D (6 bases). The CDR3 has 14 residues. V lost 5 bases to trimming and J lost 7 bases, with 17 bases between them. The germline V gene has CDR1 SGHAT and CDR2 FQNNGV. Variable domain in full (rest from reference TRBV11-2 and TRBJ1-1): EAGVAQSPRYKIIEKRQSVAFWCNPISGHATLYWYQQILGQGPKLLIQFQNNGVVDDSQLPKDRFSAERLKGVDSTLKIQPAKLEDSAVYLCASSPNLQGVEAFFGQGTRLTVV.

This rearrangement joins TRBV4-1 to TRBJ1-3; D gene ambiguous. Trimming left V 1 base short and J 0 bases short, with 10 bases between. Germline loops: CDR1 MGHRA, CDR2 YSYEKL. The CDR3 has 16 residues. The CDR3, as DNA: TGCGCCAGCAGCCAAGCCGCACATTTCTCTGGAAACACCATATATTTT. Amino acid sequence: CASSQAAHFSGNTIYF.

This chain links TRBV5-1 with TRBJ2-1; 8 bases align to TRBD2. V shed 0 bases and J 9 bases; nucleotides not matched to a gene: 5. This CDR3 has 14 amino acids. Germline values: CDR1 SGHRS, CDR2 YFSETQ. The CDR3: CASSLAPGGGEQFF. CDR3 nucleotide sequence: TGCGCCAGCAGCTTGGCCCCGGGGGGGGGTGAGCAGTTCTTC.

This chain joins TRBV6-6 and TRBJ2-2; a possible D gene is TRBD2 (6 bases). Germline loops: CDR1 MNHNY, CDR2 SVGAGI (reference sequence). Trimming took 6 bases from V and 7 from J, leaving 15 bases between them. The CDR3 is made up of 14 amino acids. In DNA, the CDR3 is TGTGCCAGCAGGACGGGACTTCCCGGCGGGGAGCTGTTTTTT. It yields the protein CASRTGLPGGELFF.

The table lists this clone with a count of one. The chain uses TRBV7-8 and TRBJ2-2; 8 bases are shared with TRBD1. The CDR3 is made up of 16 amino acids. Unmatched junction bases numbered 4, after V lost 4 bases and J lost 0 bases. The V gene's germline CDR1 is SGHVS and CDR2 FQNEAQ. The CDR3: CASSSDRGTNTGELFF. Written as DNA, the CDR3 is TGTGCCAGCAGCTCCGACAGGGGCACGAACACCGGGGAGCTGTTTTTT.

The table lists this clone with a count of one. This same CDR3 is encoded by further DNA sequences in the sample. The chain carries TRBV5-5 and TRBJ2-3, with 7 bases matching TRBD1. Germline trimming cut 3 bases from V and 1 base from J; bases unmatched to any gene: 2. The CDR3 has 14 amino acids. Germline V gene lookup returns CDR1 SGHKS and CDR2 YYEKEE (reference sequence). CDR3 bases: TGTGCCAGCAGCTCTACAGGGGGCACAGATACGCAGTATTTT. It specifies CASSSTGGTDTQYF.

The CDR3 DNA follows: TGTGCCTGGAGTGTAGGGCGTACTAGCGGGAGGTCCTACGAGCAGTACTTC. Its protein is CAWSVGRTSGRSYEQYF. The chain uses TRBV30 and TRBJ2-7; 12 bases align to TRBD2. V lost 0 bases to trimming and J lost 1 base; unmatched junction nucleotides: 7. CDR1 and CDR2 (germline): GTSNPN, SVGIG (reference sequence). This CDR3 is built from 17 residues.

The chain joins TRBV7-8 to TRBJ2-7; tentatively, D is TRBD1 (6 bases). The length of the CDR3 is 14 residues. Germline V gene sequence: CDR1 SGHVS, CDR2 FQNEAQ. The germline V and J ends were trimmed by 5 bases and 3 bases, with 14 bases remaining between them. CDR3 sequence reads: CASSPKDRFYEQYF. CDR3 bases: TGTGCCAGCAGCCCCAAGGACAGATTCTACGAGCAGTACTTC.

V usage is TRBV19 and J usage is TRBJ2-3, with 7 bases identical to TRBD2. Looked up from germline, CDR1 is LNHDA and CDR2 is SQIVND (reference sequence). Trimming cost V 7 bases and J 1 base; bases outside gene matches: 8. This CDR3 has 15 residues. CDR3 protein: CASIGGELRTDTQYF. In DNA, the CDR3 is TGTGCCAGTATTGGGGGGGAATTACGCACAGATACGCAGTATTTT.

V gene TRBV7-2 combines with J gene TRBJ2-1; D not resolved. The length of the CDR3 is 13 residues. Germline CDR1 reads SGHTA; CDR2 reads FQGNSA. V lost 1 base, J lost 9 bases, and 10 bases lay in between. The CDR3 DNA is TGTGCCAGCAGCTTAGTGACCAGAGGTGAGCAGTTCTTC. Translating it yields CASSLVTRGEQFF.

This chain links TRBV19 with TRBJ2-3; possible D gene TRBD2, 5 bases. The germline gives CDR1 LNHDA, CDR2 SQIVND (reference sequence). The CDR3 length is 13 residues. The V and J ends lost 10 bases and 3 bases respectively, with 14 bases between them. As DNA, the CDR3 is TGTGCCACCCAGGAGGATCTGACAGATACGCAGTATTTT. Residues: CATQEDLTDTQYF.